The clone carrying this TCR beta chain was found a few times. Its cognate antigen is unknown. V lost 0 bases and J lost 1, with 9 bases in between. The CDR3 runs to 15 residues. Germline lookup yields CDR1 LGHDT and CDR2 YNNKEL (reference sequence). Regarding the study as a whole: Tumor Treg TCRs overlapped most with tumor naive CD4+ cells.

TCRdb analysed the 5' RACE reads with MiXCR anew, one entry per CDR3 protein. The sample includes some 57,000 distinct CDR3 sequences, roughly a sixth of them seen just once. Naive CD4+ T cells were purified with Tregs depleted by CD25. The chain joins TRBV3-1 to TRBJ1-1; TRBD1 might be the D (6 bases). Material for sequencing was naive CD4+ T cells sorted from blood. As for subset: naive CD4+ T cells, CD4+CD45RA+CD25-. This receptor was taken from a female donor with breast cancer. CDR3 residues: CASSQEGTRNTEAFF. In DNA form, the CDR3 reads TGTGCCAGCAGCCAAGAAGGGACACGGAACACTGAAGCTTTCTTT. The whole variable domain, remainder taken from reference TRBV3-1 and TRBJ1-1, is DTAVSQTPKYLVTQMGNDKSIKCEQNLGHDTMYWYKQDSKKFLKIMFSYNNKELIINETVPNRFSPKSPDKAHLNLHINSLELGDSAVYFCASSQEGTRNTEAFFGQGTRLTVV.